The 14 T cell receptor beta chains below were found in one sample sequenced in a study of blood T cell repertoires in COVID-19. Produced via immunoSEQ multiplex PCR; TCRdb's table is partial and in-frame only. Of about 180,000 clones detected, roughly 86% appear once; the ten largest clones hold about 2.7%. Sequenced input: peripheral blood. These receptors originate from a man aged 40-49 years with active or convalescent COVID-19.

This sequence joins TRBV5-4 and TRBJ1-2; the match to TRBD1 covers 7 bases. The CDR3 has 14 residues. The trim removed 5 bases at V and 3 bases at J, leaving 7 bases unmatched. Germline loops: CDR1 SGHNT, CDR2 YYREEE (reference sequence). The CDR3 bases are TGTGCCAGCAGACCAAGAACAGGGGACTATGGCTACACCTTC. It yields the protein CASRPRTGDYGYTF.

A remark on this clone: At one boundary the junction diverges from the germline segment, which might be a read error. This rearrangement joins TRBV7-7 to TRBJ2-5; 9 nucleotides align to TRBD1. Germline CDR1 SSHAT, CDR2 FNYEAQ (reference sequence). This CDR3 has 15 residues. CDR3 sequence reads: CASSRTGDRVETQYF. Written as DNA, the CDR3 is TGTGCTAGCAGCCGGACAGGGGATCGGGTGGAGACCCAGTACTTC.

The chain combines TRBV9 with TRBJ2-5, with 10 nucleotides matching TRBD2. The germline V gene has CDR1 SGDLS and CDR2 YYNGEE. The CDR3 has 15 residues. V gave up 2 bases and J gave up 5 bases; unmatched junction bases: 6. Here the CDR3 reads CASSVGLAEGETQYF. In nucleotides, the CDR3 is TGTGCCAGCAGCGTCGGACTAGCGGAGGGGGAGACCCAGTACTTC.

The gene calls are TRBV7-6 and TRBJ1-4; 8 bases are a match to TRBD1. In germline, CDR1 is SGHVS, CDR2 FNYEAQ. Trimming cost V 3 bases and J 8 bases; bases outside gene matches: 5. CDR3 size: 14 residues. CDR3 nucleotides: TGTGCCAGCAGCTTGACAGGGGAAGGAGAAAAACTGTTTTTT. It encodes CASSLTGEGEKLFF.

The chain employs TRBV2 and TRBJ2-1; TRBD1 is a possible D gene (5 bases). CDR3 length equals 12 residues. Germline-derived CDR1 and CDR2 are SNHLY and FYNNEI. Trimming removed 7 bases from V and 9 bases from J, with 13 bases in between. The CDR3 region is CASIRVVGEQFF. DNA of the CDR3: TGTGCCAGCATCAGGGTTGTAGGTGAGCAGTTCTTC.

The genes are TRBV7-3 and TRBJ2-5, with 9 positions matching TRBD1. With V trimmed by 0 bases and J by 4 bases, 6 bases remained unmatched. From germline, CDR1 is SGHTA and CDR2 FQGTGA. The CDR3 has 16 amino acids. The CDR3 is CASSLTGQGRGETQYF. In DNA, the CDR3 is TGTGCCAGCAGCTTAACGGGACAGGGACGCGGAGAGACCCAGTACTTC.

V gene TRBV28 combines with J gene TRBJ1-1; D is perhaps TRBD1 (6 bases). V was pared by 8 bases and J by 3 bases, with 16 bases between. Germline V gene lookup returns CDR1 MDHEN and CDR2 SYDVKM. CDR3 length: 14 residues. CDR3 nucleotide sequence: TGTGCCAGCGATGGTGGGGGCCCCCACACTGAAGCTTTCTTT. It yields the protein CASDGGGPHTEAFF.

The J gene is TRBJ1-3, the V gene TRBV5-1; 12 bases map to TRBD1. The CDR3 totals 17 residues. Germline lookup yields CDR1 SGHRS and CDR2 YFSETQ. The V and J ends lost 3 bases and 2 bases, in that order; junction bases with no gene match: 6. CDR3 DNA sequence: TGCGCCAGCAGCTCCGGGACAGGGGGCGCGACTGGAAACACCATATATTTT. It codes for CASSSGTGGATGNTIYF.

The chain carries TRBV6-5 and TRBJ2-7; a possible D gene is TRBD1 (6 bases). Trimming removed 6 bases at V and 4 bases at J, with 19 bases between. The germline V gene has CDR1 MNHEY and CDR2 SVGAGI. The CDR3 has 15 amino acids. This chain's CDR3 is CASSKSSGTQYEQYF. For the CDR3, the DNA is TGTGCCAGCAGCAAGAGCTCCGGGACACAGTACGAGCAGTACTTC.

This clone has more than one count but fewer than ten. This chain's CDR3 is CASSLNRRGGEKLFF. The CDR3, as DNA: TGTGCCAGCAGCTTGAATCGCAGGGGCGGTGAAAAACTGTTTTTT. The rearrangement uses TRBV5-6 and TRBJ1-4; D is perhaps TRBD1 (6 bases). CDR3 length: 15 amino acids. The ends were cut back, 1 base at V and 7 bases at J, with 14 bases in the middle. Germline values: CDR1 SGHDT, CDR2 YYEEEE.

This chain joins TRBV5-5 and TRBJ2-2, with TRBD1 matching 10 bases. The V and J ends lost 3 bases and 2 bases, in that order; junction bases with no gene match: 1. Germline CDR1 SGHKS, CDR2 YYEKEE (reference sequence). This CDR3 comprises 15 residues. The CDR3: CASSSTGGNTGELFF. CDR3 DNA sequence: TGTGCCAGCAGCTCGACAGGGGGCAACACCGGGGAGCTGTTTTTT.

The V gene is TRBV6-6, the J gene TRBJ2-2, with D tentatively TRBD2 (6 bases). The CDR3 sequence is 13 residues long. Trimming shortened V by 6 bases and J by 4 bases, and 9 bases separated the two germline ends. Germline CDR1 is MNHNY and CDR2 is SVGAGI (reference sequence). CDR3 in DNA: TGTGCCAGCAGCCCGGAGGGCACCGGGGAGCTGTTTTTT. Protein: CASSPEGTGELFF.

The CDR3 nucleotides read TGTGCCAGTTCCCCGGTCGGACAGGGAAATCAGCCCCAGCATTTT. Protein: CASSPVGQGNQPQHF. The V and J genes are TRBV19 and TRBJ1-5; 8 positions agree with TRBD1. The CDR3 is made up of 15 amino acids. The junction had 10 bases not matched to a gene; V was cut back by 8 bases and J by 4 bases. Germline V gene sequence: CDR1 LNHDA, CDR2 SQIVND (reference sequence).

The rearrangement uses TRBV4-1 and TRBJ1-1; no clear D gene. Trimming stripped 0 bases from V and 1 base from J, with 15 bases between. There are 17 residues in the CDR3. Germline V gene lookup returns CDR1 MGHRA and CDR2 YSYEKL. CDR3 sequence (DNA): TGCGCCAGCAGCCAAGATCCCCGGGAACCGAAGAACACTGAAGCTTTCTTT. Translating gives CASSQDPREPKNTEAFF.